This entry lists 19 T cell receptor beta chains sequenced from one sample in a study of CD8 T cells in ankylosing spondylitis. TCRdb independently ran MiXCR on the 5' RACE reads; one entry per CDR3 protein. In the table there are around 150,000 distinct CDR3 sequences, approximately 20% of which are singletons. The sample comprised blood, either unsorted or a sorted T cell fraction (not recorded which). The receptors were sampled from a male donor with ankylosing spondylitis or in good health (not recorded which).

This clonotype was observed at least ten times. The rearrangement joins TRBV5-1 to TRBJ2-5; D gene uncertain. This CDR3 contains 15 residues. Germline V gene lookup returns CDR1 SGHRS and CDR2 YFSETQ. Trimming stripped 2 bases from V and 2 bases from J, with 13 bases between. CDR3 loop: CASSLSATPQETQYF. Written as DNA, the CDR3 is TGCGCCAGCAGCTTATCCGCAACACCTCAAGAGACCCAGTACTTC.

This clonotype was observed many times. The rearrangement uses TRBV20-1 and TRBJ2-7; D is uncertain. Germline V lookup: CDR1 DFQATT, CDR2 SNEGSKA (reference sequence). Between the trimmed V and J ends, which lost 7 bases and 0 bases, there was a span of 13 bases. The CDR3 has 13 amino acids. CDR3 coding DNA: TGCAGTGGGCGGCAGGTTCCCTCCTACGAGCAGTACTTC. Residues: CSGRQVPSYEQYF.

The table lists this clonotype with a few counts. V gene TRBV13 combines with J gene TRBJ2-5; 7 bases fit TRBD2. CDR1 PRHDT and CDR2 FYEKMQ come from the germline V gene (reference sequence). The CDR3 has 14 amino acids. The J segment lost 4 bases and the V segment lost 4 bases, leaving 6 bases of the junction unmatched. As DNA, the CDR3 is TGTGCCAGCAGCTCAACCACTAGCGCAGAGACCCAGTACTTC. It encodes CASSSTTSAETQYF.

This chain links TRBV12-3 or TRBV12-4 with TRBJ1-2; D gene ambiguous. Trimming pared 11 bases from V and 5 bases from J, leaving 24 bases between. There are 15 residues in the CDR3. Written as DNA, the CDR3 is TGTGCCTCCAGCAGTTCAGGTGCCCCGGGGTATGGCTACACCTTC. Translated, it gives CASSSSGAPGYGYTF.

V usage is TRBV28 and J usage is TRBJ2-5, with 7 bases identical to TRBD1. V lost 6 bases to trimming and J lost 5 bases; unmatched junction nucleotides: 21. The CDR3 has 18 amino acids. The germline V gene encodes CDR1 MDHEN and CDR2 SYDVKM. The CDR3 loop reads CASSANPRQGGVDETQYF. The CDR3 nucleotides read TGTGCCAGCAGCGCGAACCCTCGACAGGGTGGAGTCGACGAGACCCAGTACTTC.

The chain has TRBV30 and TRBJ2-3; the match to TRBD2 covers 13 bases. The V gene's germline CDR1 is GTSNPN and CDR2 SVGIG (reference sequence). This CDR3 is built from 16 residues. Unmatched junction bases numbered 2, after V lost 0 bases and J lost 2 bases. In nucleotides, the CDR3 is TGTGCCTGGAGTGTAGGGACTAGCGGGATCACAGATACGCAGTATTTT. Protein: CAWSVGTSGITDTQYF.

At least ten counts were recorded for this clonotype. The DNA of the CDR3 is TGCAGTGCTAGCCTGGGAGCAGCCAAAAACATTCAGTACTTC. Encoded protein: CSASLGAAKNIQYF. This chain links TRBV20-1 with TRBJ2-4; D perhaps matches TRBD2 (5 bases). CDR3 length: 14 residues. In germline, CDR1 is DFQATT, CDR2 SNEGSKA (reference sequence). V lost 3 bases, J lost 0 bases, and 9 bases lay in between.

The chain links TRBV10-3 to TRBJ2-3; tentative D call: TRBD2 (6 bases). The CDR3 length is 15 residues. Trimming removed 8 bases at V and 0 bases at J, with 15 bases between. Germline V lookup: CDR1 ENHRY, CDR2 SYGVKD. The chain's CDR3 is CAIHSEAGSTDTQYF. The CDR3 bases are TGTGCCATCCACTCGGAGGCGGGGAGCACAGATACGCAGTATTTT.

This clonotype was counted only a few times. The rearrangement joins TRBV11-2 to TRBJ1-4; D gene unclear. Trimming removed 1 base at V and 7 bases at J, with 13 bases between. This CDR3 is 15 amino acids long. CDR1 SGHAT and CDR2 FQNNGV come from the germline V gene. In DNA form, the CDR3 reads TGTGCCAGCAGCTTAGCGTTGGCCTGGAGTGAAAAACTGTTTTTT. It encodes CASSLALAWSEKLFF.

This chain uses TRBV7-2 with TRBJ2-6; tentative D call: TRBD2 (6 bases). The CDR3 spans 14 residues. CDR1 is SGHTA and CDR2 is FQGNSA in the germline V gene. Trimming stripped 7 bases from V and 3 bases from J, with 10 bases between. The CDR3 region is CASNRRGGANVLTF. The CDR3 nucleotides read TGTGCCAGCAACAGGCGGGGTGGGGCCAACGTCCTGACTTTC.

This clonotype occurred many times. The V call is TRBV3-1, the J call TRBJ2-1; 7 nucleotides match TRBD2. The trim removed 1 base at V and 7 bases at J, leaving 7 bases unmatched. Germline CDR1 is LGHDT and CDR2 is YNNKEL (reference sequence). The CDR3 loop spans 15 amino acids. Here the CDR3 reads CASSQVGLAVNEQFF. CDR3 DNA: TGTGCCAGCAGCCAAGTAGGGCTAGCGGTAAATGAGCAGTTCTTC.

This clonotype was counted many times. The genes are TRBV5-1 and TRBJ2-2; D is unclear. CDR1 and CDR2 from the germline V gene are SGHRS and YFSETQ. The CDR3 runs 15 residues. Trimming pared 0 bases from V and 2 bases from J, leaving 8 bases between. The CDR3 DNA is TGCGCCAGCAGCTTGGTCCTAACCAACACCGGGGAGCTGTTTTTT. Encoded protein: CASSLVLTNTGELFF.

This clonotype was counted many times. This rearrangement joins TRBV5-1 to TRBJ1-1; weak D call: TRBD1 (5 bases). Germline CDR1 is SGHRS and CDR2 is YFSETQ. There are 13 residues in the CDR3. V was cut by 4 bases and J by 11 bases, with 18 bases left in between. CDR3 nucleotides: TGCGCCAGCAGCACAGGCGGACATTTTTCCGCTTTCTTT. Translated: CASSTGGHFSAFF.

The table lists this clonotype with many counts. CDR3 sequence: CSARSPRAEETGELFF. CDR3 in DNA: TGCAGTGCTAGATCCCCACGGGCCGAGGAGACCGGGGAGCTGTTTTTT. V and J are TRBV20-1 and TRBJ2-2; D gene ambiguous. V was trimmed by 2 bases and J by 5 bases, leaving 18 bases between them. This CDR3 is built from 16 residues. CDR1 DFQATT and CDR2 SNEGSKA come from the germline V gene (reference sequence).

Only a few counts were recorded for this clonotype. The V call is TRBV10-3, the J call TRBJ1-2; D unresolved. Deletions cut 6 bases from V and 8 bases from J, with 13 bases between. This CDR3 is built from 12 residues. Per germline, CDR1 ENHRY and CDR2 SYGVKD. This CDR3 reads CAISRPRGGYTF. Here the CDR3 DNA reads TGTGCCATCAGCCGGCCTCGAGGGGGCTACACCTTC.

This sequence joins TRBV7-7 and TRBJ2-3; D gene unclear. V was shortened by 4 bases and J by 3 bases, with 8 bases between the two germline ends. The CDR3 contains 13 residues. The germline gives CDR1 SSHAT, CDR2 FNYEAQ (reference sequence). The CDR3, as DNA: TGTGCCAGCAGCTCCTCTGAGACAGATACGCAGTATTTT. Protein product: CASSSSETDTQYF.

In this sample, this clonotype turned up many times. The CDR3 loop is CASSTGTSGPFGEQYF. The DNA for the CDR3 is TGTGCCAGCAGCACCGGGACTAGCGGGCCTTTTGGCGAGCAGTACTTC. The V call is TRBV7-9, the J call TRBJ2-7; 12 bases fit TRBD2. Germline V gene sequence: CDR1 SEHNR, CDR2 FQNEAQ (reference sequence). The ends lost 5 bases at V and 6 bases at J; junction bases unmatched: 11. This CDR3 is 16 amino acids long.

This clonotype turned up a few times. The rearrangement uses TRBV29-1 and TRBJ1-2; D call uncertain. CDR1 SQVTM and CDR2 ANQGSEA come from the germline V gene. The CDR3 consists of 12 residues. Trimming removed 7 bases at V and 7 bases at J, with 16 bases between. CDR3 DNA: TGCAGCGGGGGATGGCAGGAGGGTGGCTACACCTTC. Its translation: CSGGWQEGGYTF.

The V gene is TRBV29-1, the J gene TRBJ2-5, with D perhaps being TRBD1 or TRBD2 (6 bases each). Between the trimmed V and J ends, which lost 6 bases and 7 bases, there was a span of 21 bases. The CDR3 length is 14 residues. Germline V gene data show CDR1 as SQVTM and CDR2 as ANQGSEA. The DNA for the CDR3 is TGCAGCGTAGGGGGGCAACTAGATACCGGGACCCAGTACTTC. This translates into CSVGGQLDTGTQYF.